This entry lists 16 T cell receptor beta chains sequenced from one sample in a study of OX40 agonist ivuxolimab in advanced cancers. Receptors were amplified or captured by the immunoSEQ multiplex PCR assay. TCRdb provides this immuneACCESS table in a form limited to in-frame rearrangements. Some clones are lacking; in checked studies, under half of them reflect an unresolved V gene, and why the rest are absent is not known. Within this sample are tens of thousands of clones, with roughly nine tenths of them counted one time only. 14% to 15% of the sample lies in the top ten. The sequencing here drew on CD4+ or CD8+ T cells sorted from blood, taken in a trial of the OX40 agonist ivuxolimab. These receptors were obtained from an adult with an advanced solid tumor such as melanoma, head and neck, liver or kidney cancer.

CDR3: CASSFATNEKLFF. CDR3 in DNA: TGTGCCAGTAGTTTCGCAACTAATGAAAAACTGTTTTTT. The chain is built from TRBV19 and TRBJ1-4, with no clear D. Trimming pared 5 bases from V and 0 bases from J, leaving 4 bases between. Germline lookup yields CDR1 LNHDA and CDR2 SQIVND (reference sequence). This CDR3 is 13 amino acids long.

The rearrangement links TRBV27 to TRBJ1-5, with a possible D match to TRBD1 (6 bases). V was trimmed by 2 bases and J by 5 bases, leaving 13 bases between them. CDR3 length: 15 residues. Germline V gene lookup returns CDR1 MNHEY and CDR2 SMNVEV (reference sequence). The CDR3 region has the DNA TGTGCCAGCAGTTTAAACAGGGCGGGTGATCAGCCCCAGCATTTT. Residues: CASSLNRAGDQPQHF.

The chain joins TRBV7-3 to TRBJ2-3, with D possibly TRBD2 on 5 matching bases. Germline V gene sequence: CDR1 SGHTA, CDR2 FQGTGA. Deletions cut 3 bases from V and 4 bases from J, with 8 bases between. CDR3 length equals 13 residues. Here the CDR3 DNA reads TGTGCCAGCAGCTTCGGGGTGCCAGATACGCAGTATTTT. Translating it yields CASSFGVPDTQYF.

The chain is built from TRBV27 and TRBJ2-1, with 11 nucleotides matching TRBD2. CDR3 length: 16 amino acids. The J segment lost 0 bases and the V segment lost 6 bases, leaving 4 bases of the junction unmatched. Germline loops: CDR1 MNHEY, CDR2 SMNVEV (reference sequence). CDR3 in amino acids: CASSLTSGISYNEQFF. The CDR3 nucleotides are TGTGCCAGCAGCCTGACTAGCGGGATCTCCTACAATGAGCAGTTCTTC.

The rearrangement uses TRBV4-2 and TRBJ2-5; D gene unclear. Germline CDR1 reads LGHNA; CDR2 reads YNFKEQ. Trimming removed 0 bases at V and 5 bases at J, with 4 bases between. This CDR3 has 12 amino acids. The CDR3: CASSQDVETQYF. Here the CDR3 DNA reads TGTGCCAGCAGCCAAGATGTGGAGACCCAGTACTTC.

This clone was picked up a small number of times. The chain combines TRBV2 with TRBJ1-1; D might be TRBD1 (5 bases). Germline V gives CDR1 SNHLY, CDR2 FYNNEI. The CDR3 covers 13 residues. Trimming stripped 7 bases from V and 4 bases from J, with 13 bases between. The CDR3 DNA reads TGTGCCAGCACCCGAGGACAAGCCACTGAAGCTTTCTTT. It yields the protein CASTRGQATEAFF.

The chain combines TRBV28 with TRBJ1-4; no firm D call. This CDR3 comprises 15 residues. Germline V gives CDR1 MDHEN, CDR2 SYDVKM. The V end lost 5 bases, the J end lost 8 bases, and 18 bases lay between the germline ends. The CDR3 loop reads CASSPFSTSWEKLFF. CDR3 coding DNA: TGTGCCAGCAGTCCCTTTTCCACCTCATGGGAAAAACTGTTTTTT.

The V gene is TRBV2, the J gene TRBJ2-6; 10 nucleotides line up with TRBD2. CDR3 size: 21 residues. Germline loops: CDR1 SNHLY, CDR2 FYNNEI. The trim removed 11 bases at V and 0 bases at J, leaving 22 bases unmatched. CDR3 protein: CAGLPTSGAPRGSSGANVLTF. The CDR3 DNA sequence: TGTGCCGGCCTCCCAACTAGCGGGGCCCCCAGAGGAAGCTCTGGGGCCAACGTCCTGACTTTC.

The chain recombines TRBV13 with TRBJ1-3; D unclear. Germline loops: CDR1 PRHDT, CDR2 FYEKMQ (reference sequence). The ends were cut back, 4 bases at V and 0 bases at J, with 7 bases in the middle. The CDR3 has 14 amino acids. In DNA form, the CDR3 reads TGTGCCAGCAGCTCCGGTCTCTCTGGAAACACCATATATTTT. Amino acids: CASSSGLSGNTIYF.

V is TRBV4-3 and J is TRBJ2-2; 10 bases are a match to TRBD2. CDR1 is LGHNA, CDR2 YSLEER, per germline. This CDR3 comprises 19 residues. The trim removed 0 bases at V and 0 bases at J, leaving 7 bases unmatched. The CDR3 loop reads CASSQDYPSGSTNTGELFF. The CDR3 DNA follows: TGCGCCAGCAGCCAAGATTATCCTAGCGGGAGCACGAACACCGGGGAGCTGTTTTTT.

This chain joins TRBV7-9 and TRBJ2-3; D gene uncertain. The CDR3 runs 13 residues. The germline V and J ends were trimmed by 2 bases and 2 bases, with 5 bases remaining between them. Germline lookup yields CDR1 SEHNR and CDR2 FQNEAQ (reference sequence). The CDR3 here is CASSLSYTDTQYF. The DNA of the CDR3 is TGTGCCAGCAGCTTATCCTACACAGATACGCAGTATTTT. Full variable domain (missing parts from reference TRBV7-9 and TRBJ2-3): DTGVSQNPRHKITKRGQNVTFRCDPISEHNRLYWYRQTLGQGPEFLTYFQNEAQLEKSRLLSDRFSAERPKGSFSTLEIQRTEQGDSAMYLCASSLSYTDTQYFGPGTRLTVL.

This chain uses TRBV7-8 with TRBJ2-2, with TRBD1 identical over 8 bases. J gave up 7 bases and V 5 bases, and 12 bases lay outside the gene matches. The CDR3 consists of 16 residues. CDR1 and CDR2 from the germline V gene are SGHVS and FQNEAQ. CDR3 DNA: TGTGCCAGCAGCCCCGTGACAGGGGTTCTTAACGGGGAGCTGTTTTTT. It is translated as CASSPVTGVLNGELFF.

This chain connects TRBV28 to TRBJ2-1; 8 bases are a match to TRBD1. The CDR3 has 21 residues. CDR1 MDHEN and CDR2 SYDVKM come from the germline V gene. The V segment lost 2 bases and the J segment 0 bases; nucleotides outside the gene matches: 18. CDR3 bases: TGTGCCAGCAGTTTACATTTGGGACAGGCCCGACGGGACGCCTCCTACAATGAGCAGTTCTTC. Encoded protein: CASSLHLGQARRDASYNEQFF.

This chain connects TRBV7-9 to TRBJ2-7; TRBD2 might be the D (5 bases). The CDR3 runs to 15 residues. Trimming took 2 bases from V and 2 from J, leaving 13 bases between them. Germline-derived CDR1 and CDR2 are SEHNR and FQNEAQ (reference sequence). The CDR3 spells CASSLISGRPYEQYF. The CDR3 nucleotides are TGTGCCAGCAGCTTAATCAGCGGAAGACCCTACGAGCAGTACTTC. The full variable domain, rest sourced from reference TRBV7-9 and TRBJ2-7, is DTGVSQNPRHKITKRGQNVTFRCDPISEHNRLYWYRQTLGQGPEFLTYFQNEAQLEKSRLLSDRFSAERPKGSFSTLEIQRTEQGDSAMYLCASSLISGRPYEQYFGPGTRLTVT.

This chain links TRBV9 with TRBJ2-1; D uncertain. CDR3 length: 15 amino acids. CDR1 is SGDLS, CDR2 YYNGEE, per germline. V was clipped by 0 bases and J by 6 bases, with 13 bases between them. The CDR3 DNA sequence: TGTGCCAGCAGCGTAGATGGGTTAAAGGGCAATGAGCAGTTCTTC. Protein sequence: CASSVDGLKGNEQFF.

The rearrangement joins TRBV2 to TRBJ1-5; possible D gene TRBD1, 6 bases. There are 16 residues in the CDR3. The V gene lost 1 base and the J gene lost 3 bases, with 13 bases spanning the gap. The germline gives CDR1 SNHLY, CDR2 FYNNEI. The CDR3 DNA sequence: TGTGCCAGCAGTGAAGTAGACAGGCCCAACAATCAGCCCCAGCATTTT. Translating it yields CASSEVDRPNNQPQHF.